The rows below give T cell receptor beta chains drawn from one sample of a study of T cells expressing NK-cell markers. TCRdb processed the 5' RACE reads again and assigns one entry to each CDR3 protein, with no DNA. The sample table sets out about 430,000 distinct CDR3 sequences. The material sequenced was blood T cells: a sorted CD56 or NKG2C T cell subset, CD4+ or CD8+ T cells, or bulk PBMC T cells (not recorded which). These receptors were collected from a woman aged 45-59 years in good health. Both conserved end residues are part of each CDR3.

CASSIDSSGANVLTF	TRBV19	TRBJ2-6
CASSPQRPRGDTQYF	TRBV12-3/TRBV12-4	TRBJ2-3
CASSDRTGPILNTGELFF	TRBV2	TRBJ2-2
CASSVGTAPWRNEQFF	TRBV10-2	TRBJ2-1
CASSQEAGGGNTIYF	TRBV4-1	TRBJ1-3
CASSLQTTETF	TRBV5-1	TRBJ1-2
CASSSGLAGRNEQYF	TRBV7-3	TRBJ2-7
CSAVRGQNTGELFF	TRBV20-1	TRBJ2-2
CASSQDHGNTEAFF	TRBV4-1	TRBJ1-1
CASSERLAGVYNEQFF	TRBV12-3/TRBV12-4	TRBJ2-1
CSAATGRVGNTIYF	TRBV20-1	TRBJ1-3
CASRGLAGVATGELFF	TRBV10-2	TRBJ2-2
CASSLEPVNTEAFF	TRBV27	TRBJ1-1
CASSDYWTGNTGELFF	TRBV10-2	TRBJ2-2
CASSLQGAETQYF	TRBV6-2/TRBV6-3	TRBJ2-5
CASLGHYYGYTF	TRBV6-1	TRBJ1-2
CASSPSGTSGRNEQFF	TRBV3-1	TRBJ2-1
CASSELEGRANEQFF	TRBV25-1	TRBJ2-1
CATSREETGFYNEQFF	TRBV15	TRBJ2-1
CASSSGYPAGELFF	TRBV27	TRBJ2-2
CASTHDKRGGTDTQYF	TRBV28	TRBJ2-3
CSARSTSGQSTDTQYF	TRBV20-1	TRBJ2-3
CASSEHRTEAFF	TRBV25-1	TRBJ1-1
CASSVGGQSLGAFF	TRBV9	TRBJ1-1
CASTPPDSDEKLFF	TRBV12-3/TRBV12-4	TRBJ1-4
CASESLFFGGTGELFF	TRBV12-5	TRBJ2-2
CASSLSERIIPFNTQYF	TRBV7-2	TRBJ2-3
CASSLGQGHEQYF	TRBV12-3/TRBV12-4	TRBJ2-7
CASSAQGYGQPQHF	TRBV12-3/TRBV12-4	TRBJ1-5
CSVTKGQGKHYEQYF	TRBV29-1	TRBJ2-7
CSVAGYYGYTF	TRBV29-1	TRBJ1-2
CASSSRQGNEKLFF	TRBV5-1	TRBJ1-4
CSARDLGLPYEQYF	TRBV20-1	TRBJ2-7
CASRRGQLLAGELFF	TRBV6-2/TRBV6-3	TRBJ2-2
CASRQMTGSGYTF	TRBV12-3/TRBV12-4	TRBJ1-2
CASSHQGRTDTQYF	TRBV11-3	TRBJ2-3
CASSFGRRDPYGYTF	TRBV12-3/TRBV12-4	TRBJ1-2
CSALTGTGSLAGNTEAFF	TRBV20-1	TRBJ1-1
CASSFSAVTDTQYF	TRBV7-2	TRBJ2-3
CASSLKGGPYEQYF	TRBV7-9	TRBJ2-7
CASSVTGGRSSTGELFF	TRBV2	TRBJ2-2
CASSFNEQPYF	TRBV6-5	TRBJ2-3